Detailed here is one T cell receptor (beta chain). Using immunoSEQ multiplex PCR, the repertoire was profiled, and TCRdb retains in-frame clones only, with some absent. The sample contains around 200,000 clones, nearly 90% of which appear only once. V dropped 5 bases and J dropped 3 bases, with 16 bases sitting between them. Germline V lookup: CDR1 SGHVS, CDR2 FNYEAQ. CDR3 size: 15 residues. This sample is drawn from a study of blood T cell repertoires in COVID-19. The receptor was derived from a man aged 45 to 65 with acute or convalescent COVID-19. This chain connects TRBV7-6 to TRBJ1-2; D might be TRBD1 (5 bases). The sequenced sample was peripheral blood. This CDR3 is CASSEGPGLHYGYTF. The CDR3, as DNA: TGTGCCAGCAGCGAGGGGCCGGGACTGCACTATGGCTACACCTTC.